Presented here are 8 T cell receptor beta chains from one specimen sequenced in a study of tumor-infiltrating lymphocytes in primary liver carcinoma. The authors made TCR beta cDNA from about 500 ng total RNA with a constant-region primer. Amplification in three nested multiplex PCR rounds with slightly modified ARM-PCR gave rise to TCR beta libraries. Researchers ran the first two PCR rounds for ten to eleven cycles each with TRBV1-TRBV30 forward primers and a C-beta reverse primer. MiXCR, applied by TCRdb to the multiplex PCR reads, yields one record per CDR3 protein. The repertoire holds about 120,000 distinct CDR3 sequences, around two thirds seen once, with around 9% in the top ten. It was from around 20-30 mg of unsorted bulk tissue that RNA and DNA were co-extracted. Material: liver tumor tissue from sampling region 1. Documented subset: tumor region T1, superior pole. The receptors were sampled from a woman aged 55-75 years with primary liver carcinoma and hepatitis B virus infection.

This clonotype was observed a few times. The chain joins TRBV28 to TRBJ1-1, with D unclear. Germline values: CDR1 MDHEN, CDR2 SYDVKM. The CDR3 runs 12 residues. V shed 10 bases and J shed 7 bases, with 16 bases lying between them. The CDR3 nucleotides read TGTGCCATCCAAACCGGGCAGTATGAAGCTTTCTTT. Amino acid sequence: CAIQTGQYEAFF.

This clonotype has a count of ten or more. The chain uses TRBV29-1 and TRBJ2-2, with D perhaps TRBD1 (6 bases). This CDR3 is 13 amino acids long. CDR1 and CDR2 (germline): SQVTM, ANQGSEA. V shed 5 bases and J shed 4 bases, with 11 bases lying between them. As DNA, the CDR3 is TGCAGCGTTAGAGGACAGTCCACCGGGGAGCTGTTTTTT. Amino acids: CSVRGQSTGELFF.

As regards this clonotype: A read error is possible here, since a much larger clone lies one base away. The CDR3 DNA follows: TGTGCCAGCAGTGTGACAGGGTATGCCTACGAGCAGTACTTC. Protein product: CASSVTGYAYEQYF. The genes are TRBV6-1 and TRBJ2-7; 7 bases match TRBD1. The trim removed 4 bases at V and 2 bases at J, leaving 5 bases unmatched. This CDR3 is 14 amino acids long. Germline V gene data show CDR1 as MNHNS and CDR2 as SASEGT.

In this sample, this clonotype is medium-sized (0.01 to 0.1%). The V call is TRBV11-3, the J call TRBJ2-3; TRBD1 agrees at 9 bases. The V segment lost 3 bases and the J segment 2 bases; nucleotides outside the gene matches: 3. The CDR3 has 15 residues. The germline gives CDR1 SGHNT, CDR2 YENEEA. Here the CDR3 DNA reads TGTGCCAGCAGCTTCGGGACAGGGTTCACAGATACGCAGTATTTT. Translated, it gives CASSFGTGFTDTQYF. Full variable domain (remainder filled in from reference TRBV11-3 and TRBJ2-3): EAGVVQSPRYKIIEKKQPVAFWCNPISGHNTLYWYLQNLGQGPELLIRYENEEAVDDSQLPKDRFSAERLKGVDSTLKIQPAELGDSAVYLCASSFGTGFTDTQYFGPGTRLTVL.

This clonotype was seen only a few times. The V gene is TRBV30, the J gene TRBJ1-5, with TRBD1 matching over 9 bases. CDR1 GTSNPN and CDR2 SVGIG come from the germline V gene (reference sequence). The V segment lost 1 base and the J segment 5 bases; nucleotides outside the gene matches: 6. This CDR3 has 15 amino acids. The CDR3 is CAWSDGTGTYQPQHF. The CDR3 DNA sequence: TGTGCCTGGAGTGATGGGACAGGGACCTATCAGCCCCAGCATTTT.

This clonotype was picked up a small number of times. The J gene is TRBJ2-3, the V gene TRBV6-2 or TRBV6-3; 7 bases are a match to TRBD2. After removal of 5 bases from V and 2 bases from J, the junction contained 4 bases not matched to a gene. The CDR3 contains 14 residues. From germline, CDR1 is MNHEY and CDR2 SVGEGT. DNA for the CDR3: TGTGCCAGCAGTAGCGGGATTTTCACAGATACGCAGTATTTT. It translates to CASSSGIFTDTQYF.

As to this clonotype: One junction end disagrees with the germline gene, perhaps due to a read error. The DNA for the CDR3 is TGTGCCAGCAGTACGAGGGAAAGCGGGAGGAAAAATGGGCAGTTCTTC. The encoded protein is CASSTRESGRKNGQFF. This chain joins TRBV4-2 and TRBJ2-1; 9 nucleotides match TRBD2. The germline CDR1 and CDR2 sequences are LGHNA and YNFKEQ. The CDR3 totals 16 residues.

There are many counts of this clonotype. The chain recombines TRBV28 with TRBJ1-5, with 9 bases fitting TRBD1. CDR1 MDHEN and CDR2 SYDVKM come from the germline V gene. J gave up 7 bases and V 6 bases, and 10 bases lay outside the gene matches. CDR3 length: 15 amino acids. This CDR3 is CASRKSQGAGQPQHF. The CDR3 nucleotides read TGTGCCAGCAGAAAGTCACAGGGGGCAGGACAGCCCCAGCATTTT.